This TCR beta chain was sequenced in a study of OX40 agonist ivuxolimab in advanced cancers. The assay was immunoSEQ multiplex PCR, and TCRdb's table has in-frame clones only and misses some. The profile covers about 46,000 clones, with 70% to 85% appearing a single time and approximately 1.8% taken by the ten largest. The CDR3 is made up of 12 amino acids. V was clipped by 3 bases and J by 7 bases, with 9 bases between them. Looked up from germline, CDR1 is MNHNS and CDR2 is SASEGT. This chain uses TRBV6-1 with TRBJ2-5; D is unresolved. This receptor was obtained from an adult with an advanced solid tumor such as melanoma, head and neck, liver or kidney cancer. The input for sequencing was CD4+ or CD8+ T cells sorted from blood, taken in a trial of the OX40 agonist ivuxolimab. Here the CDR3 reads CASSEASRTQYF. CDR3 in DNA: TGTGCCAGCAGTGAGGCGAGCCGGACCCAGTACTTC.